This T cell receptor beta chain was observed in a study of T cells in Graves' hyperthyroidism and ophthalmopathy. Study as a whole: Peripheral blood samples were taken at initial diagnosis, prior to any treatment.

In the case of this clonotype: What it recognizes is unknown.

Amplification targeted TCR beta CDR3 regions from RNA transcripts. The study used the HTBI primer set for a first-round RT-PCR of the TCR CDR3. In TCRdb, the multiplex PCR reads were re-called with MiXCR into one record per CDR3 protein. The data hold more than 300,000 distinct CDR3 sequences, with around 20% observed a single time. With duration under 3 months, ophthalmopathy was active: Clinical Activity Score at least 3, NOSPECS at least 4. Study-wide findings and caveats: The blood repertoire included most of the expanded thyroid clonotypes above 0.001.

Between the trimmed V and J ends, which lost 0 bases and 3 bases, there was a span of 12 bases. Germline V gene lookup returns CDR1 DFQATT and CDR2 SNEGSKA (reference sequence). The CDR3 length is 15 residues. The chain recombines TRBV20-1 with TRBJ1-3; D is unresolved. This TCR was sampled from a man aged 18 to 29 with Graves' ophthalmopathy. Sequencing input: blood. The CDR3 region is CSARDGRARGNTIYF. The CDR3 nucleotides read TGCAGTGCTAGAGATGGGAGGGCGCGTGGAAACACCATATATTTT.